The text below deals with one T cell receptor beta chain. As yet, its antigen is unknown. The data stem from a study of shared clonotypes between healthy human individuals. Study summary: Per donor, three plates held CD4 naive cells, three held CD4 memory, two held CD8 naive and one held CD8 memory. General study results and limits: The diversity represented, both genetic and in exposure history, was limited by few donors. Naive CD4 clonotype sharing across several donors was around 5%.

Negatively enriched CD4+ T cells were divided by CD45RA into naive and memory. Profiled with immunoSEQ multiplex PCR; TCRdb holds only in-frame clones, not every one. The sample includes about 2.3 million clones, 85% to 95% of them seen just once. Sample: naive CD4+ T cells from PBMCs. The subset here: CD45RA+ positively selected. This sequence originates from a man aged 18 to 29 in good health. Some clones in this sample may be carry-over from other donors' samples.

The CDR3 spells CASSDRQGSGYTF. CDR3 sequence (DNA): TGTGCCAGCAGCGACCGACAGGGAAGCGGCTACACCTTC. This chain joins TRBV2 and TRBJ1-2, with 7 positions matching TRBD1. With 6 bases clipped from V and 8 bases from J, the junction kept 9 bases outside the gene matches. The CDR3 is made up of 13 amino acids. Per the germline V gene, CDR1 is SNHLY and CDR2 is FYNNEI.